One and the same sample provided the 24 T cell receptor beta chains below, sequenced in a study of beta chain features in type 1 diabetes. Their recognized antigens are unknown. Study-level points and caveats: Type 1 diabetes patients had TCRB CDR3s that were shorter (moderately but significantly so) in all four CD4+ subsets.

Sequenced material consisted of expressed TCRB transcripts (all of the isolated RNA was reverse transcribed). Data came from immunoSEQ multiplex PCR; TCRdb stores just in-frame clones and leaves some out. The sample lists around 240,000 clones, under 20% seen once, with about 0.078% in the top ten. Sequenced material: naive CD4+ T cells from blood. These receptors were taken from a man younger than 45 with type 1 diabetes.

CDR3 sequence (DNA): TGTGCCACCAGCTCCCTCTCTCCTGGGACTTCGAGCTCCTACAATGAGCAGTTCTTC. Translated, it gives CATSSLSPGTSSSYNEQFF. This sequence joins TRBV15 and TRBJ2-1, with a tentative D call TRBD2 (6 bases). CDR1 is LNHNV and CDR2 is YYDKDF in the germline V gene (reference sequence). The CDR3 covers 19 residues. V lost 5 bases and J lost 0, with 23 bases in between. Complete variable domain (other parts from reference TRBV15 and TRBJ2-1): DAMVIQNPRYQVTQFGKPVTLSCSQTLNHNVMYWYQQKSSQAPKLLFHYYDKDFNNEADTPDNFQSRRPNTSFCFLDIRSPGLGDTAMYLCATSSLSPGTSSSYNEQFFGPGTRLTVL.

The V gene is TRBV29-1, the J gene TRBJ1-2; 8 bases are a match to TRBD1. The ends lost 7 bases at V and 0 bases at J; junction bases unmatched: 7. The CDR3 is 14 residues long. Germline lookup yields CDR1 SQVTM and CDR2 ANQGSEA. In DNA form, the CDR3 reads TGCAGCGGCGGACGACAGGGGTCTAACTATGGCTACACCTTC. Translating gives CSGGRQGSNYGYTF.

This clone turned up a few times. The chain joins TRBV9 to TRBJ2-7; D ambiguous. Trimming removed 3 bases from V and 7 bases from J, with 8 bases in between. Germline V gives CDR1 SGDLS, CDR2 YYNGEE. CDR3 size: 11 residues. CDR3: CASSAAREQYF. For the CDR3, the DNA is TGTGCCAGCAGCGCCGCCCGGGAGCAGTACTTC.

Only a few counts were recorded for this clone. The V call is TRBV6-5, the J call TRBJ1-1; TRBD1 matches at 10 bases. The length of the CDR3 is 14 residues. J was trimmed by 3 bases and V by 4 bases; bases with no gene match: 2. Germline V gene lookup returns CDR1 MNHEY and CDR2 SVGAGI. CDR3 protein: CASSSGQGDTEAFF. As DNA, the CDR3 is TGTGCCAGCAGTTCTGGACAGGGGGACACTGAAGCTTTCTTT.

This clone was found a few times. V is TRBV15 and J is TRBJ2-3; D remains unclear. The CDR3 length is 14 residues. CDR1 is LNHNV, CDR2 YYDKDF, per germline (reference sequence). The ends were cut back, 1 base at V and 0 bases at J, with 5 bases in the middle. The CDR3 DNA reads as TGTGCCACCAGCAGAGGGGGTAGCACAGATACGCAGTATTTT. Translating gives CATSRGGSTDTQYF.

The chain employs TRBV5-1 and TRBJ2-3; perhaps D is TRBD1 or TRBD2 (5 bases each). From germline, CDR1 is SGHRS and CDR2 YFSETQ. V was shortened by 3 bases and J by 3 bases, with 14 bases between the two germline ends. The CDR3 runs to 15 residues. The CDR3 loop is CASSSGALDTDTQYF. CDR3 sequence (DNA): TGCGCCAGCAGCTCCGGGGCGCTTGATACAGATACGCAGTATTTT.

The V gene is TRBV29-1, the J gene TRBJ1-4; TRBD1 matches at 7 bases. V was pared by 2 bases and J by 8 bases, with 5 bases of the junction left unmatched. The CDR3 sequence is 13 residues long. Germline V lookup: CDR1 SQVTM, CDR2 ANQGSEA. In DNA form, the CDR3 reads TGCAGCGTTGAAAGGACACAGGGGGAAAAACTGTTTTTT. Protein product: CSVERTQGEKLFF.

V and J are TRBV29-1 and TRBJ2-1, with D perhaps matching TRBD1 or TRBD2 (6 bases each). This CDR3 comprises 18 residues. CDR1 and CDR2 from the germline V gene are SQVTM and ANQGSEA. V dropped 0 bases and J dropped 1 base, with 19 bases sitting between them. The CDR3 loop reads CSVEEGGSGERSYNEQFF. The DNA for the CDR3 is TGCAGCGTTGAAGAAGGAGGGTCAGGGGAGCGGTCCTACAATGAGCAGTTCTTC.

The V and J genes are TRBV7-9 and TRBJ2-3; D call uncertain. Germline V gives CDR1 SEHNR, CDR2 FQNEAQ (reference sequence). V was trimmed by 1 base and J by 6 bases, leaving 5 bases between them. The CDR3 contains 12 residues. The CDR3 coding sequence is TGTGCCAGCAGCTTAGAGGATGATACGCAGTATTTT. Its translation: CASSLEDDTQYF.

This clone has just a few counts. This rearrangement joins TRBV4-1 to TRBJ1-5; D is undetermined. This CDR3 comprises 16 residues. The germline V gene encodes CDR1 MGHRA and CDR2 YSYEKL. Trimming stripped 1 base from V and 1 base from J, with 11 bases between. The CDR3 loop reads CASSQVNDISNQPQHF. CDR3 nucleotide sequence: TGCGCCAGCAGCCAAGTGAACGACATCAGCAATCAGCCCCAGCATTTT.

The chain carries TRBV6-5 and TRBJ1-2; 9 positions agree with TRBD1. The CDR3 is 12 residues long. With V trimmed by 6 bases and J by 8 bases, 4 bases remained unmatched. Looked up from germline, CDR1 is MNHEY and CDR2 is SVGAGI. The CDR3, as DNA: TGTGCCAGCAGCCGACAGGGGGTAGGCTACACCTTC. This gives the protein CASSRQGVGYTF.

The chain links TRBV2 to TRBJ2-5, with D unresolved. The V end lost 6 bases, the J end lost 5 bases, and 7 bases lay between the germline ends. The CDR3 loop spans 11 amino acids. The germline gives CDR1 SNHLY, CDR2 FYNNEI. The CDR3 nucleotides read TGTGCCAGCAGCCCACGGGAGACCCAGTACTTC. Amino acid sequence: CASSPRETQYF.

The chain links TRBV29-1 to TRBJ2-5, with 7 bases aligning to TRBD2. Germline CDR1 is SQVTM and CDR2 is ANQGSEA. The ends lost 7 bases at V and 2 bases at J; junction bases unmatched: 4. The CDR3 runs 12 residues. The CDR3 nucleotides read TGCAGCGCAGGGAGGGCTCAAGAGACCCAGTACTTC. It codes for CSAGRAQETQYF.

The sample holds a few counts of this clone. Written as DNA, the CDR3 is TGTGCCAGCAGCCCGGACAGGGGGCACTTGGAGCAGTACTTC. Protein product: CASSPDRGHLEQYF. V is TRBV7-9 and J is TRBJ2-7, with 11 bases aligning to TRBD1. CDR3 length equals 14 residues. Germline loops: CDR1 SEHNR, CDR2 FQNEAQ (reference sequence). Losses at the gene ends were 5 bases for V and 7 bases for J; bases not matched to a gene: 7.

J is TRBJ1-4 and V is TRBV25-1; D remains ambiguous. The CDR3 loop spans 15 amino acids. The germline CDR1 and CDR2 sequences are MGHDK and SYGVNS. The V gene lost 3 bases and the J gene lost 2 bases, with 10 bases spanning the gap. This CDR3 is CASSDSRGTNEKLFF. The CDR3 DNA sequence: TGTGCCAGCAGTGATTCCCGTGGGACTAATGAAAAACTGTTTTTT.

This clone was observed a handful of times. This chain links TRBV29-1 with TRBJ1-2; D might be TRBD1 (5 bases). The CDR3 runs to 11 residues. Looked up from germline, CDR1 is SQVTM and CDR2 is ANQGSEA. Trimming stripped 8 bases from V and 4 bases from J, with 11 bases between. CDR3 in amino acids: CSFGTLYGYTF. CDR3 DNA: TGCAGCTTCGGGACGCTCTATGGCTACACCTTC.

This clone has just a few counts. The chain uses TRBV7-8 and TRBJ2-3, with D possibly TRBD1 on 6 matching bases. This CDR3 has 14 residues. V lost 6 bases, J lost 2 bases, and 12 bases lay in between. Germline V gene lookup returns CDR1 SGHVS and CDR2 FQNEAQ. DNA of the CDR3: TGTGCCAGCAGTCTAACAGGGCCCACAGATACGCAGTATTTT. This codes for CASSLTGPTDTQYF.

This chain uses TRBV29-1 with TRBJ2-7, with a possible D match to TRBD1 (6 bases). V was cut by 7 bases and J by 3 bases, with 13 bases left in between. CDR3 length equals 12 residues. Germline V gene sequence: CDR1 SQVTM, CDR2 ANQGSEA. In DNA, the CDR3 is TGCAGCGCTGGCCCGGACAGCTACGAGCAGTACTTC. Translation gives CSAGPDSYEQYF.

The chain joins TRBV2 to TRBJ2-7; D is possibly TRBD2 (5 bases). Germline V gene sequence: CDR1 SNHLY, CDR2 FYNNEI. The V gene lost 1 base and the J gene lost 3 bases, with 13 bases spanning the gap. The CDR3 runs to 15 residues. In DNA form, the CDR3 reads TGTGCCAGCAGTGAAGGAGGGAACGCCTACTACGAGCAGTACTTC. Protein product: CASSEGGNAYYEQYF.

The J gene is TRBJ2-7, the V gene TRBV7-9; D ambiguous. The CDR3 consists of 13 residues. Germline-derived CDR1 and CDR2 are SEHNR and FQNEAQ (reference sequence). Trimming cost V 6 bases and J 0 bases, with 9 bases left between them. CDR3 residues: CASSRDGSYEQYF. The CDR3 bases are TGTGCCAGCAGTCGAGACGGCTCCTACGAGCAGTACTTC.

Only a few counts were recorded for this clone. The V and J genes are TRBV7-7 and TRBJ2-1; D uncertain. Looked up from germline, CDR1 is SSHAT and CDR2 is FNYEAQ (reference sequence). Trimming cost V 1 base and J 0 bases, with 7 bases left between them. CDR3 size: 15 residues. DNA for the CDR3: TGTGCCAGCAGCTTAGACGGCTACTCCTACAATGAGCAGTTCTTC. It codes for CASSLDGYSYNEQFF.

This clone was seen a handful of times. CDR3 in amino acids: CAISGTYSSTDTQYF. DNA of the CDR3: TGTGCCATCAGCGGGACCTACTCTAGCACAGATACGCAGTATTTT. This sequence joins TRBV10-3 and TRBJ2-3; D tentatively fits TRBD1 or TRBD2 (5 bases each). Germline assignment: CDR1 ENHRY and CDR2 SYGVKD. Trimming left V 6 bases short and J 0 bases short, with 13 bases between. The CDR3 contains 15 residues.

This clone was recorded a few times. This CDR3 reads CASSRNQGVGTEAFF. Here the CDR3 DNA reads TGTGCCAGCAGCCGAAACCAGGGCGTCGGCACTGAAGCTTTCTTT. The chain carries TRBV7-2 and TRBJ1-1, with D possibly matching TRBD1 (5 bases). Germline V gene data show CDR1 as SGHTA and CDR2 as FQGNSA. The ends were cut back, 5 bases at V and 4 bases at J, with 17 bases in the middle. The CDR3 spans 15 residues.

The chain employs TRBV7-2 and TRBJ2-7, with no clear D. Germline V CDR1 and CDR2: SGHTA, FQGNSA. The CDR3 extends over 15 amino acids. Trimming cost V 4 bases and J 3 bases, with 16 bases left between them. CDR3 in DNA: TGTGCCAGCAGCTGGAGTGATGGCGGAAACTACGAGCAGTACTTC. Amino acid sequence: CASSWSDGGNYEQYF. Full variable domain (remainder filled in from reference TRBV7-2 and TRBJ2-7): GAGVSQSPSNKVTEKGKDVELRCDPISGHTALYWYRQSLGQGLEFLIYFQGNSAPDKSGLPSDRFSAERTGGSVSTLTIQRTQQEDSAVYLCASSWSDGGNYEQYFGPGTRLTVT.